This TCR beta chain was sequenced for a study of cytomegalovirus exposure and HLA in healthy donors. This clone was counted only a few times. Its antigen is undetermined. The PCR ran on 60 Vbeta and 13 Jbeta primers. Clones were sequenced by immunoSEQ multiplex PCR, and TCRdb holds only the in-frame ones, with some missing. The table shows some 140,000 clones, with under 85% occurring only once. General study results and limits: TCR beta V- and J-gene trimming was later associated with a missense DCLRE1C variant.

This CDR3 is 14 amino acids long. V was cut by 0 bases and J by 7 bases, with 12 bases left in between. The germline CDR1 and CDR2 sequences are MGHRA and YSYEKL. Sequenced sample: PBMCs. The origin of this receptor is a man between 18 and 29 years old in good health and CMV-seronegative. V is TRBV4-1 and J is TRBJ1-2, with D possibly TRBD1 on 5 matching bases. This chain's CDR3 is CASSQDGGESGYTF. In nucleotides, the CDR3 is TGCGCCAGCAGCCAAGATGGGGGGGAGTCTGGCTACACCTTC.